This T cell receptor beta chain emerged from a study of blood T cell repertoires in COVID-19 (dated by TCRdb to 2020 to 2022). As for the study more broadly: Collaborator samples came from the United States, Italy and Spain and covered acute and convalescent phases of COVID-19. The prospective study material was composed of cDNA or gDNA derived from T cells, B-cell-depleted T cells, or PBMCs. The dataset comprised deeply sampled blood TCRbeta repertoires from subjects exposed to, actively infected with, or recovered from COVID-19. The repertoires were released in a freely available public database meant as a resource for research on the immune response to SARS-CoV-2. Samples came from the ongoing ImmuneRACE study (first 160 participants) plus 1,254 subjects from 6 global collaborators. The sample metadata nearly always contained a de-identified subject ID, COVID-19 status, age in years and sex. Where available, HLA class I and class II types were taken from metadata supplied by the sample provider and were not determined by assay-based typing. Findings and caveats that apply to the study as a whole: The quantity of clinical and demographic metadata differed by source and by participant and was supplied without curation.

Its CDR3 holds 15 amino acids, cysteine through phenylalanine. The DNA shown is the 45-base CDR3, in frame from base 1. V is cut back by 6 bases and J by 5 bases, with 9 bases in the junction unmatched. For CDR1 and CDR2, the germline V gene lists MNHEY and SVGEGT. Points on this clone: The antigen this receptor binds is unknown. No qualities accompany the bases; no much larger clone lies one base away.

TCRbeta CDR3 regions were amplified from genomic DNA using the immunoSEQ Assay, a bias-controlled multiplex PCR. The original pipeline was this. The number of nucleated cells in each sample was estimated from the amplification of reference gene primers within the assay. Sequence reads were collapsed and filtered to measure the absolute abundance of every unique TCRbeta CDR3 rearrangement. Productive Simpson clonality was computed per sample as the square root of Simpson's diversity index over productive rearrangements. TCRdb took over this immuneACCESS table, retaining in-frame rearrangements with V and J assigned. Such tables are incomplete; in checked studies, under half of the missing clones stem from an unresolved V gene, and the remainder is unexplained. The V and J calls and clone size were taken over from that table, and D and trimming were inferred from the DNA. Across this sample there are roughly 240,000 clones, with 80% to 90% seen only once. The ten most abundant clones make up 4% to 5% of the sample.

Each collaborating institution followed its own protocols to collect whole blood in K2EDTA tubes. For TCRbeta analysis, collaborators shipped samples in one of three forms: frozen whole blood, isolated PBMCs, or DNA extracted from either of those sample types. The receptor comes from a woman aged 65 to 85 with acute or convalescent COVID-19. Source material: peripheral blood. In this chain, TRBV6-2 or TRBV6-3 is recombined with TRBJ1-5; the central 8 bases match TRBD1. CDR3 protein: CASSLQTGAYQPQHF. The DNA sequence reads TGTGCCAGCAGCCTTCAGACAGGGGCTTATCAGCCCCAGCATTTT.